These 13 T cell receptor beta chains originate from one sample sequenced in a study of cytomegalovirus exposure and HLA in healthy donors. The PCR was carried out with 60 Vbeta primers and 13 Jbeta primers. Profiling relied on immunoSEQ multiplex PCR, and the TCRdb table lists in-frame clones only, not all of them. The sample contains under 200,000 clones, around two thirds of which appear only once. The sample comprised PBMCs. All receptors come from a man aged 50-59 years in good health and CMV-seronegative.

The rearrangement joins TRBV5-4 to TRBJ2-3, with D possibly being TRBD2 (7 bases). Between the trimmed V and J ends, which lost 9 bases and 0 bases, there was a span of 17 bases. This CDR3 has 15 amino acids. CDR1 and CDR2 from the germline V gene are SGHNT and YYREEE (reference sequence). CDR3 in DNA: TGTGCCACCGCAGAGGCGGGGGCCAGCACAGATACGCAGTATTTT. Translation: CATAEAGASTDTQYF. Filled out from reference TRBV5-4 and TRBJ2-3, the complete variable domain reads ETGVTQSPTHLIKTRGQQVTLRCSSQSGHNTVSWYQQALGQGPQFIFQYYREEENGRGNFPPRFSGLQFPNYSSELNVNALELDDSALYLCATAEAGASTDTQYFGPGTRLTVL.

The chain joins TRBV5-1 to TRBJ1-2, with TRBD1 matching over 7 bases. Germline CDR1 is SGHRS and CDR2 is YFSETQ. The J segment lost 3 bases and the V segment lost 6 bases, leaving 8 bases of the junction unmatched. This CDR3 has 14 residues. CDR3 sequence reads: CASTEGAGDYGYTF. In DNA, the CDR3 is TGCGCCAGCACGGAGGGGGCCGGGGACTATGGCTACACCTTC.

V gene TRBV4-3 combines with J gene TRBJ1-2; 8 bases line up with TRBD1. Trimming cost V 4 bases and J 8 bases; bases outside gene matches: 6. Germline V CDR1 and CDR2: LGHNA, YSLEER. The CDR3 runs 13 residues. The CDR3 spells CASSPGQGSGYTF. Here the CDR3 DNA reads TGCGCCAGCAGCCCCGGACAGGGCAGCGGCTACACCTTC.

The chain has TRBV18 and TRBJ1-2, with 9 bases lining up with TRBD1. The CDR3 has 17 residues. With 5 bases clipped from V and 3 bases from J, the junction kept 13 bases outside the gene matches. In germline, CDR1 is KGHSH, CDR2 LQKENI. CDR3 protein: CASSKNRGQGEDYGYTF. CDR3 coding DNA: TGTGCCAGCTCAAAAAACAGGGGGCAGGGCGAGGACTATGGCTACACCTTC.

The chain links TRBV6-5 to TRBJ1-1, with no clear D. From germline, CDR1 is MNHEY and CDR2 SVGAGI. This CDR3 comprises 14 residues. V was cut by 2 bases and J by 6 bases, with 13 bases left in between. Here the CDR3 reads CASSYRRRTAEAFF. The CDR3 bases are TGTGCCAGCAGTTACCGCAGGAGGACGGCTGAAGCTTTCTTT.

The V and J genes are TRBV19 and TRBJ1-5; 7 bases match TRBD1. Germline assignment: CDR1 LNHDA and CDR2 SQIVND (reference sequence). Trimming removed 10 bases from V and 12 bases from J; junction bases left unmatched: 12. The CDR3 spans 12 residues. The CDR3 DNA reads TGTGCCACCCTGGACAGGCGTCAGGTCCAGCATTTT. Residues: CATLDRRQVQHF.

V and J are TRBV27 and TRBJ1-2, with D unclear. The CDR3 is made up of 17 amino acids. Germline-derived CDR1 and CDR2 are MNHEY and SMNVEV (reference sequence). V lost 0 bases to trimming and J lost 5 bases, with 19 bases between them. The CDR3 spells CASSLSRYGNIDYGYTF. CDR3 DNA sequence: TGTGCCAGCAGTTTATCGCGATACGGGAACATTGATTATGGCTACACCTTC.

A word on this clone: At one boundary the junction diverges from the germline segment, which might be a read error. The chain joins TRBV10-3 to TRBJ2-7, with TRBD1 matching over 8 bases. The CDR3 has 14 residues. Germline V CDR1 and CDR2: ENHRY, SYGVKD. DNA of the CDR3: TGTGCCATCAGTGCCGGGACAGGAGATTACGAGCAGCACTTC. Residues: CAISAGTGDYEQHF.

This chain joins TRBV7-2 and TRBJ1-1; the D gene is possibly TRBD1 (6 bases). The CDR3 sequence is 16 residues long. Trimming cost V 0 bases and J 0 bases, with 11 bases left between them. Germline V gives CDR1 SGHTA, CDR2 FQGNSA. CDR3 loop: CASSLARDTMNTEAFF. CDR3 in DNA: TGTGCCAGCAGCTTAGCACGGGACACCATGAACACTGAAGCTTTCTTT.

This rearrangement joins TRBV27 to TRBJ1-1; 7 positions match TRBD1. The CDR3 has 13 residues. The germline gives CDR1 MNHEY, CDR2 SMNVEV (reference sequence). V gave up 6 bases and J gave up 3 bases; unmatched junction bases: 4. CDR3 nucleotide sequence: TGTGCCAGCAGGACAGGGTGGGACACTGAAGCTTTCTTT. This sequence encodes CASRTGWDTEAFF.

This clone was found a few times. This rearrangement joins TRBV9 to TRBJ2-7, with D possibly matching TRBD1 (6 bases). Between the trimmed V and J ends, which lost 0 bases and 7 bases, there was a span of 14 bases. CDR3 length: 14 residues. The V gene's germline CDR1 is SGDLS and CDR2 YYNGEE. CDR3 nucleotides: TGTGCCAGCAGCGTAGAGTGGGGGCTCGGGGAGCAGTACTTC. This codes for CASSVEWGLGEQYF.

V gene TRBV28 combines with J gene TRBJ1-1; D gene unclear. Deletions cut 3 bases from V and 1 base from J, with 9 bases between. Germline CDR1 is MDHEN and CDR2 is SYDVKM. The CDR3 length is 14 residues. The CDR3 DNA sequence: TGTGCCAGCAGTTTTAAGAGGAGGAACACTGAAGCTTTCTTT. Its protein product is CASSFKRRNTEAFF.

Notes on this clone: Other nucleotide sequences in the sample specify the same CDR3. The rearrangement links TRBV4-1 to TRBJ1-4, with D possibly being TRBD1 (5 bases). Germline-derived CDR1 and CDR2 are MGHRA and YSYEKL. This CDR3 contains 16 residues. V was pared by 1 base and J by 7 bases, with 16 bases between. The CDR3 reads CASSQVRGGEGEKLFF. CDR3 bases: TGCGCCAGCAGCCAAGTCCGGGGGGGAGAGGGTGAAAAACTGTTTTTT.